The 7 T cell receptor beta chains reported below all come from one sample, sequenced in a study of regulatory T cells in long-lasting Graves disease. For TCR beta, libraries came from iRepertoire HTBI primers and Arm-PCR of CDR3 regions. From the multiplex PCR reads, TCRdb called clonotypes with MiXCR, one entry per CDR3 protein. The profile shows approximately 470,000 distinct CDR3 sequences, 20% of them singletons. Stated time point: persistent/refractory GD, antithyroid drugs over 5 years with positive TRAb. PBMC RNA served as the TCR library source. Sequenced material: peripheral blood mononuclear cells (PBMCs), taken when the disease was refractory, from a patient treated with antithyroid drugs. These receptors came from a female donor with Graves disease.

This clonotype has a count of ten or more. The genes are TRBV27 and TRBJ1-6; D gene uncertain. V was cut by 6 bases and J by 0 bases, with 12 bases left in between. This CDR3 comprises 16 residues. The germline CDR1 and CDR2 sequences are MNHEY and SMNVEV (reference sequence). The CDR3 sequence is CASRPAGSSYNSPLHF. DNA for the CDR3: TGTGCCAGCAGACCGGCCGGAAGCTCCTATAATTCACCCCTCCACTTT.

The chain couples TRBV6-1 to TRBJ2-1; 10 bases agree with TRBD2. Trimming at V came to 6 bases and at J to 2 bases, leaving 4 bases not matched to a gene. Germline assignment: CDR1 MNHNS and CDR2 SASEGT. The CDR3 runs to 15 residues. The CDR3 DNA follows: TGTGCCAGCAGGAAACTAGCGGGGACCTACAATGAGCAGTTCTTC. Protein: CASRKLAGTYNEQFF.

This clonotype was seen a few times. The rearrangement uses TRBV30 and TRBJ2-6; D is possibly TRBD1 or TRBD2 (5 bases each). The CDR3 sequence is 19 residues long. The germline CDR1 and CDR2 sequences are GTSNPN and SVGIG (reference sequence). Trimming removed 1 base from V and 2 bases from J, with 21 bases in between. The CDR3 DNA reads TGTGCCTGGAGTGACAGGCGGGTAGCCTGGATCGCTGGGGCCAACGTCCTGACTTTC. Amino acids: CAWSDRRVAWIAGANVLTF.

The chain carries TRBV6-4 and TRBJ1-6; the D is unclear. Germline assignment: CDR1 MRHNA and CDR2 SNTAGT. The CDR3 sequence is 13 residues long. Trimming shortened V by 4 bases and J by 9 bases, and 10 bases separated the two germline ends. CDR3 nucleotides: TGTGCCAGCAGTGCACAGCCGGCTTCACCCCTCCACTTT. Its protein is CASSAQPASPLHF.

The genes are TRBV9 and TRBJ2-6; 8 positions match TRBD2. This CDR3 comprises 18 residues. Germline V gene sequence: CDR1 SGDLS, CDR2 YYNGEE. Trimming took 3 bases from V and 0 from J; bases not matched to a gene: 8. In nucleotides, the CDR3 is TGTGCCAGCAGCGGAACGGGACTAGTGGACTCTGGGGCCAACGTCCTGACTTTC. Its translation is CASSGTGLVDSGANVLTF.

This clonotype showed up many times. The chain has TRBV3-1 and TRBJ1-1; D gene uncertain. The V gene's germline CDR1 is LGHDT and CDR2 YNNKEL (reference sequence). The V end lost 5 bases, the J end lost 4 bases, and 20 bases lay between the germline ends. The CDR3 is 16 residues long. CDR3 DNA: TGTGCCAGCAGCAAGCTCCGTCTTTTCATCGGCACTGAAGCTTTCTTT. Its protein product is CASSKLRLFIGTEAFF.

The rearrangement links TRBV10-3 to TRBJ1-2; 7 bases are shared with TRBD1. Trimming took 0 bases from V and 0 from J; bases not matched to a gene: 4. The CDR3 has 16 amino acids. Germline loops: CDR1 ENHRY, CDR2 SYGVKD. The DNA of the CDR3 is TGTGCCATCAGTGAGTCCGGGACAGCTTCTAACTATGGCTACACCTTC. Amino acids: CAISESGTASNYGYTF.